The 32 T cell receptor beta chains presented below share a single source sample, sequenced in a study of post-analysis software for immune sequencing data. General study findings and limits: There were five TRBV segments more frequent in patients than controls, and TRBV5-6, TRBV5-1 and TRBV20-1 were among them.

Antigens of these TCRs are unknown. Incorporated into the TCR beta cDNA libraries were unique molecular identifiers, which served to reduce PCR and sequencing biases. TCRdb passed the PCR reads through MiXCR, listing each CDR3 protein once. This sample has under 650,000 distinct CDR3 sequences, with roughly 46% found just once. The sequenced sample consisted of blood. The receptor source for this set is a girl under 18 with multiple sclerosis.

About this clonotype itself: The junction shows a germline mismatch at one end, possibly a read error. The chain is built from TRBV6-1 and TRBJ1-2; D is perhaps TRBD1 (5 bases). The CDR3 totals 15 residues. Germline V gene sequence: CDR1 MNHNS, CDR2 SASEGT. The CDR3 DNA reads TGTGCCAGCAGTCGAGAAGGGACGGTGAACTATGGCCACACCTTC. Its protein is CASSREGTVNYGHTF.

The chain links TRBV5-1 to TRBJ2-3; 8 positions agree with TRBD2. Germline trimming cut 4 bases from V and 1 base from J; bases unmatched to any gene: 11. CDR1 is SGHRS, CDR2 YFSETQ, per germline. This CDR3 region has 17 residues. The CDR3 coding sequence is TGCGCCAGCAGCCGGACCGGGACTAGTGGAGGCACAGATACGCAGTATTTT. It is translated as CASSRTGTSGGTDTQYF. Full variable domain (remainder filled in from reference TRBV5-1 and TRBJ2-3): KAGVTQTPRYLIKTRGQQVTLSCSPISGHRSVSWYQQTPGQGLQFLFEYFSETQRNKGNFPGRFSGRQFSNSRSEMNVSTLELGDSALYLCASSRTGTSGGTDTQYFGPGTRLTVL.

The table lists this clonotype with a count of one. This chain connects TRBV12-3 or TRBV12-4 to TRBJ2-3, with 14 bases aligning to TRBD2. The CDR3 consists of 16 residues. Unmatched junction bases numbered 6, after V lost 6 bases and J lost 4 bases. The chain's CDR3 is CASRPTSGRVADTQYF. In DNA form, the CDR3 reads TGTGCCAGCAGACCGACTAGCGGGAGGGTCGCAGATACGCAGTATTTT.

This clonotype was seen more than once but under ten times. The chain links TRBV5-1 to TRBJ1-1, with no clear D. The ends were cut back, 1 base at V and 0 bases at J, with 10 bases in the middle. The CDR3 is made up of 15 amino acids. Germline CDR1 is SGHRS and CDR2 is YFSETQ. In DNA form, the CDR3 reads TGCGCCAGCAGCTTGTCCCTCGGAATGAACACTGAAGCTTTCTTT. It encodes CASSLSLGMNTEAFF.

This clonotype occurred a few times. The V call is TRBV29-1, the J call TRBJ1-2, with 10 bases lining up with TRBD1. Germline V gene lookup returns CDR1 SQVTM and CDR2 ANQGSEA. The CDR3 extends over 15 amino acids. J gave up 0 bases and V 7 bases, and 8 bases lay outside the gene matches. The chain's CDR3 is CSAWDRGLANYGYTF. The CDR3 region has the DNA TGCAGCGCCTGGGACAGGGGACTAGCTAACTATGGCTACACCTTC.

On this clonotype: Relative to the germline gene, one junction end is altered; a read error may explain this. The chain links TRBV7-4 to TRBJ1-1; D is perhaps TRBD1 (5 bases). Germline CDR1 reads SGHVT; CDR2 reads SQSDAQ. The CDR3 runs 16 residues. For the CDR3, the DNA is TGTGACAGCAGCCCCAAAGCCGGGACCCGGGCGACTGAAGCTTTCTTT. This gives the protein CDSSPKAGTRATEAFF. The full variable domain, rest sourced from reference TRBV7-4 and TRBJ1-1, is GAGVSQSPRYKVAKRGRDVALRCDSISGHVTLYWYRQTLGQGSEVLTYSQSDAQRDKSGRPSGRFSAERPERSVSTLKIQRTEQGDSAVYLCDSSPKAGTRATEAFFGQGTRLTVV.

The CDR3 sequence: CSARGVTNEKLFF. The CDR3 DNA sequence: TGCAGTGCTAGAGGGGTCACTAATGAAAAACTGTTTTTT. The V and J genes are TRBV20-1 and TRBJ1-4; D is uncertain. Trimming cost V 1 base and J 2 bases, with 5 bases left between them. The germline V gene encodes CDR1 DFQATT and CDR2 SNEGSKA (reference sequence). The CDR3 extends over 13 amino acids.

DNA for the CDR3: TGCAGTGCTAGTAAGCCGCCGAACACTGAAGCTTTCTTT. Translation: CSASKPPNTEAFF. The V gene is TRBV20-1, the J gene TRBJ1-1; D ambiguous. Looked up from germline, CDR1 is DFQATT and CDR2 is SNEGSKA (reference sequence). This CDR3 region has 13 residues. V dropped 3 bases and J dropped 1 base, with 9 bases sitting between them.

CDR3 DNA sequence: TGTGCCATCAGTGACGAAAGGGGGAGCAATCAGCCCCAGCATTTT. Its protein is CAISDERGSNQPQHF. The chain carries TRBV10-3 and TRBJ1-5, with D maybe TRBD1 (6 bases). The CDR3 consists of 15 residues. V dropped 3 bases and J dropped 1 base, with 10 bases sitting between them. Per germline, CDR1 ENHRY and CDR2 SYGVKD.

The rearrangement uses TRBV10-3 and TRBJ1-1; the D gene is possibly TRBD1 (6 bases). The CDR3 is made up of 14 amino acids. Looked up from germline, CDR1 is ENHRY and CDR2 is SYGVKD. V was clipped by 3 bases and J by 1 base, with 9 bases between them. Here the CDR3 DNA reads TGTGCCATCAGTGATCAGGGGTCGAACACTGAAGCTTTCTTT. Encoded protein: CAISDQGSNTEAFF.

CDR3 nucleotides: TGTGCCATCAGTGATGGGGGGGGCGCCTATGGCTACACCTTC. Translation: CAISDGGGAYGYTF. V is TRBV10-3 and J is TRBJ1-2; tentative D call: TRBD1 (6 bases). This CDR3 has 14 residues. V dropped 3 bases and J dropped 4 bases, with 12 bases sitting between them. From germline, CDR1 is ENHRY and CDR2 SYGVKD.

The chain couples TRBV6-1 to TRBJ2-3, with D maybe TRBD1 (6 bases). Looked up from germline, CDR1 is MNHNS and CDR2 is SASEGT. The CDR3 is 13 amino acids. V gave up 8 bases and J gave up 4 bases, with 13 bases separating them. CDR3 bases: TGTGCCAGCCACTTGTCAGGGGCAGATACGCAGTATTTT. This gives the protein CASHLSGADTQYF.

The chain recombines TRBV4-2 with TRBJ2-7; the match to TRBD2 covers 9 bases. CDR3 length: 14 residues. Germline V gene lookup returns CDR1 LGHNA and CDR2 YNFKEQ. The J segment lost 6 bases and the V segment lost 4 bases, leaving 7 bases of the junction unmatched. The CDR3 protein is CASSLSGTSLEQYF. The CDR3 region has the DNA TGTGCCAGCAGCCTGTCAGGGACTAGCCTCGAGCAGTACTTC.

This clonotype has just a few counts. J is TRBJ2-1 and V is TRBV20-1; maybe TRBD2 (7 bases). This CDR3 has 14 residues. Germline V lookup: CDR1 DFQATT, CDR2 SNEGSKA (reference sequence). Trimming took off 5 bases at V and 5 bases at J, with 16 bases between the two ends. CDR3 in amino acids: CSAFRGGPNNEQFF. The DNA for the CDR3 is TGCAGTGCTTTTAGGGGGGGGCCAAACAATGAGCAGTTCTTC.

The chain uses TRBV15 and TRBJ2-5; D gene uncertain. CDR1 and CDR2 (germline): LNHNV, YYDKDF (reference sequence). The V gene lost 6 bases and the J gene lost 5 bases, with 10 bases spanning the gap. The CDR3 length is 12 residues. CDR3 DNA sequence: TGTGCCACCAGGCGAGTGGGGGAGACCCAGTACTTC. Translated: CATRRVGETQYF.

The genes are TRBV7-6 and TRBJ2-5; TRBD2 aligns across 9 bases. Trimming removed 0 bases from V and 1 base from J; junction bases left unmatched: 3. Germline V gene data show CDR1 as SGHVS and CDR2 as FNYEAQ. The CDR3 runs to 16 residues. Written as DNA, the CDR3 is TGTGCCAGCAGCTTAGCGCCTAGCGGGGCCCAAGAGACCCAGTACTTC. Encoded protein: CASSLAPSGAQETQYF.

This clonotype was seen a handful of times. The chain employs TRBV29-1 and TRBJ1-5; TRBD1 agrees at 7 bases. The CDR3 is 13 residues long. J was trimmed by 2 bases and V by 4 bases; bases with no gene match: 2. Germline-derived CDR1 and CDR2 are SQVTM and ANQGSEA. CDR3 amino acids: CSVVGTGNQPQHF. In DNA, the CDR3 is TGCAGCGTTGTGGGGACAGGCAATCAGCCCCAGCATTTT.

CDR3 DNA: TGTGCCAGCAGCTTAACGGGGGCCCCGGGGACTGAAGCTTTCTTT. This sequence encodes CASSLTGAPGTEAFF. The chain carries TRBV11-2 and TRBJ1-1; weak D call: TRBD1 (6 bases). Germline lookup yields CDR1 SGHAT and CDR2 FQNNGV. V dropped 2 bases and J dropped 5 bases, with 15 bases sitting between them. The CDR3 totals 15 residues.

This rearrangement joins TRBV20-1 to TRBJ1-1; 7 bases fit TRBD1. CDR1 and CDR2 (germline): DFQATT, SNEGSKA (reference sequence). Losses at the gene ends were 1 base for V and 1 base for J; bases not matched to a gene: 3. The CDR3 covers 14 residues. The CDR3 region is CSARGGQPNTEAFF. The CDR3 coding sequence is TGCAGTGCTAGAGGGGGACAGCCGAACACTGAAGCTTTCTTT.

The V call is TRBV12-3 or TRBV12-4, the J call TRBJ2-5, with 7 bases fitting TRBD2. V trimming: 4 bases; J trimming: 6 bases; junction bases outside the gene matches: 8. There are 14 residues in the CDR3. As DNA, the CDR3 is TGTGCCAGCAGTTCCGGACTAGTCAGGCAGACCCAGTACTTC. It encodes CASSSGLVRQTQYF.

V usage is TRBV7-6 and J usage is TRBJ1-1, with 7 bases lining up with TRBD1. The length of the CDR3 is 14 residues. Trimming took 5 bases from V and 7 from J; bases not matched to a gene: 10. The germline V gene encodes CDR1 SGHVS and CDR2 FNYEAQ. This CDR3 is CASSPSTRGGEAFF. CDR3 DNA sequence: TGTGCCAGCAGCCCCTCAACCAGGGGGGGTGAAGCTTTCTTT.

This clonotype has just a few counts. This chain links TRBV7-2 with TRBJ2-7, with D possibly matching TRBD2 (6 bases). Per germline, CDR1 SGHTA and CDR2 FQGNSA. Trimming cost V 1 base and J 5 bases, with 15 bases left between them. This CDR3 is built from 15 residues. For the CDR3, the DNA is TGTGCCAGCAGCTTAGATGGGGGAGGAACGAACGAGCAGTACTTC. It yields the protein CASSLDGGGTNEQYF.

This rearrangement joins TRBV4-1 to TRBJ1-1, with 8 bases aligning to TRBD1. Germline loops: CDR1 MGHRA, CDR2 YSYEKL. Trimming cost V 5 bases and J 4 bases; bases outside gene matches: 15. The CDR3 has 17 residues. CDR3: CASSSTGGLISGTEAFF. DNA of the CDR3: TGCGCCAGCAGCTCTACAGGGGGTCTCATTTCGGGCACTGAAGCTTTCTTT.

This chain connects TRBV7-2 to TRBJ1-2; unclear D gene. In germline, CDR1 is SGHTA, CDR2 FQGNSA. The V and J ends lost 3 bases and 7 bases respectively, with 12 bases between them. This CDR3 is 13 amino acids long. CDR3 coding DNA: TGTGCCAGCAGCTTGTCACCGGAGGGTGGCTACACCTTC. Translating gives CASSLSPEGGYTF.

V is TRBV30 and J is TRBJ2-3; 7 bases fit TRBD2. The length of the CDR3 is 14 residues. Germline assignment: CDR1 GTSNPN and CDR2 SVGIG (reference sequence). V dropped 3 bases and J dropped 2; count of bases not matched to a gene: 5. DNA of the CDR3: TGTGCCTGGAGACGCAGCGGGGCCACAGATACGCAGTATTTT. It yields the protein CAWRRSGATDTQYF.

The V gene is TRBV20-1, the J gene TRBJ2-7; 7 positions agree with TRBD1. The CDR3 sequence is 13 residues long. J was trimmed by 4 bases and V by 2 bases; bases with no gene match: 5. Looked up from germline, CDR1 is DFQATT and CDR2 is SNEGSKA (reference sequence). CDR3 DNA: TGCAGTGCTAGATCTCCGACAGGGTACGAGCAGTACTTC. Its protein is CSARSPTGYEQYF.

This clonotype was recorded only once. The rearrangement uses TRBV5-4 and TRBJ1-2, with a possible D match to TRBD1 (6 bases). V was cut by 7 bases and J by 4 bases, with 17 bases left in between. This CDR3 is 14 amino acids long. Germline V gene lookup returns CDR1 SGHNT and CDR2 YYREEE (reference sequence). Written as DNA, the CDR3 is TGTGCCAGCCGCCGAAAGGGGGGTCCCTATGGCTACACCTTC. Translation gives CASRRKGGPYGYTF.

This clonotype has a handful of counts. The chain joins TRBV4-1 to TRBJ2-4, with 13 bases matching TRBD2. Per the germline V gene, CDR1 is MGHRA and CDR2 is YSYEKL. The V and J ends lost 3 bases and 2 bases, in that order; junction bases with no gene match: 7. CDR3 length: 18 amino acids. CDR3 protein: CASSHGLAGVLSKNIQYF. The DNA of the CDR3 is TGCGCCAGCAGCCATGGACTAGCGGGAGTTCTGTCCAAAAACATTCAGTACTTC.

In its sample, this clonotype was seen a few times. V and J are TRBV20-1 and TRBJ2-7; TRBD2 might be the D (6 bases). CDR3 length: 13 residues. The germline CDR1 and CDR2 sequences are DFQATT and SNEGSKA (reference sequence). V was pared by 1 base and J by 4 bases, with 11 bases between. CDR3 loop: CSARGGRIYEQYF. The CDR3 DNA is TGCAGTGCTAGAGGAGGGAGGATATACGAGCAGTACTTC.

This chain connects TRBV20-1 to TRBJ2-3; 9 bases agree with TRBD2. In germline, CDR1 is DFQATT, CDR2 SNEGSKA (reference sequence). The CDR3 consists of 15 residues. With V trimmed by 5 bases and J by 2 bases, 8 bases remained unmatched. The CDR3 spells CSAHQAGGSTDTQYF. The CDR3 bases are TGCAGTGCTCACCAAGCGGGGGGATCCACAGATACGCAGTATTTT.

This clonotype was detected a few times. The J gene is TRBJ2-1, the V gene TRBV5-1; 7 bases match TRBD2. The CDR3 extends over 17 amino acids. After removal of 3 bases from V and 3 bases from J, the junction contained 12 bases not matched to a gene. Germline CDR1 and CDR2: SGHRS and YFSETQ. The CDR3 here is CASSSGRASGYYNEQFF. The CDR3 DNA reads as TGCGCCAGCAGCTCTGGTCGGGCTAGCGGATACTACAATGAGCAGTTCTTC.

The chain couples TRBV27 to TRBJ2-5; D is possibly TRBD1 or TRBD2 (7 bases each). V lost 8 bases and J lost 11, with 18 bases in between. Germline lookup yields CDR1 MNHEY and CDR2 SMNVEV (reference sequence). CDR3 size: 12 residues. CDR3 coding DNA: TGTGCCAGCGGTACCAGGGGGGGAGAGCAGTACTTC. It translates to CASGTRGGEQYF.